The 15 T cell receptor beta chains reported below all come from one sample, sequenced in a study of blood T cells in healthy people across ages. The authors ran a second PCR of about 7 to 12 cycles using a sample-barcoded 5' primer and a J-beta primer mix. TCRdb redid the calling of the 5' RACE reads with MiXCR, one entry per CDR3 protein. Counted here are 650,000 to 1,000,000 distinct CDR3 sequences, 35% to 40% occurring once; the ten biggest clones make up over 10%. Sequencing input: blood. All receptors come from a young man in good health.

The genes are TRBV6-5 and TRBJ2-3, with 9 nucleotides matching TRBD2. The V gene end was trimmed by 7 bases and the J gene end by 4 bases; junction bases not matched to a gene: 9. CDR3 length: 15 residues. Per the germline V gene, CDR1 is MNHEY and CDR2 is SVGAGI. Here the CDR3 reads CASMGSSGGPDTQYF. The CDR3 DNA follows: TGTGCCAGCATGGGGAGTAGCGGGGGACCAGATACGCAGTATTTT.

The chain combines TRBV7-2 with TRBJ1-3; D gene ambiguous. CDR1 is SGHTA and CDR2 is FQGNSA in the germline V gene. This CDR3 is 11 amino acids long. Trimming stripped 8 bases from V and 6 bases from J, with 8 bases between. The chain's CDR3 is CASPQENTIYF. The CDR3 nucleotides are TGTGCCAGCCCGCAGGAAAACACCATATATTTT.

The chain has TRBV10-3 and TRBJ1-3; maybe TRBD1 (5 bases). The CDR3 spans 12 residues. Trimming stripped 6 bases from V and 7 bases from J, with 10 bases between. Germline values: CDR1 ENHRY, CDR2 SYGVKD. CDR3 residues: CAIRGEGNTIYF. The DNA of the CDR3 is TGTGCCATCAGGGGCGAGGGGAACACCATATATTTT.

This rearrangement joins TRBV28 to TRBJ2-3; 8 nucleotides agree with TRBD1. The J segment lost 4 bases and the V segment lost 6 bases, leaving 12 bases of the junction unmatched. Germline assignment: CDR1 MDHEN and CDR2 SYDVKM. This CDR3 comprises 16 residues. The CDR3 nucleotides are TGTGCCAGCAGATTCATTGAGGACAGGGTATCAGATACGCAGTATTTT. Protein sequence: CASRFIEDRVSDTQYF.

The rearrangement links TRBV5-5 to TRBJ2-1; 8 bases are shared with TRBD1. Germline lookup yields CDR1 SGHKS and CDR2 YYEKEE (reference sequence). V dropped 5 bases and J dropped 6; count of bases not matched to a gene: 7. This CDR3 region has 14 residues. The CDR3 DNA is TGTGCCAGCAGTACCAAAACAGGGGGCAATGAGCAGTTCTTC. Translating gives CASSTKTGGNEQFF.

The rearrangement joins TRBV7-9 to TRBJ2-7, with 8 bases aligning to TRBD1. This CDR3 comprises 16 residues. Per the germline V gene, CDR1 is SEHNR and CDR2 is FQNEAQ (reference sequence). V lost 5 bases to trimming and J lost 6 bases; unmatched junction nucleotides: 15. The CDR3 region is CASSAFLRQGSGEQYF. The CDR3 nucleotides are TGTGCCAGCAGCGCATTTTTGAGACAGGGGTCCGGCGAGCAGTACTTC.

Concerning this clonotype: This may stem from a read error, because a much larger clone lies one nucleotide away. CDR3 region: CASSFRVANNEQYF. The DNA for the CDR3 is TGCGCCAGCAGCTTCCGGGTCGCCAACAATGAGCAGTACTTC. The V and J genes are TRBV5-1 and TRBJ2-7; D is unclear. The CDR3 totals 14 residues. Trimming removed 2 bases from V and 7 bases from J, with 16 bases in between. Germline V gene lookup returns CDR1 SGHRS and CDR2 YFSETQ. The whole variable domain, remainder taken from reference TRBV5-1 and TRBJ2-7, is KAGVTQTPRYLIKTRGQQVTLSCSPISGHRSVSWYQQTPGQGLQFLFEYFSETQRNKGNFPGRFSGRQFSNSRSEMNVSTLELGDSALYLCASSFRVANNEQYFGPGTRLTVT.

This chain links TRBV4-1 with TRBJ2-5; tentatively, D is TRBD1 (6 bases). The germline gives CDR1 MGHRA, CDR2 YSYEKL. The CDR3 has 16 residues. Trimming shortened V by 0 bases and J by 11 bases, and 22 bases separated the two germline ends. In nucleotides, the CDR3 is TGCGCCAGCAGCCAAGACGGGGCAGGGGACCACAATGAGCAGTACTTC. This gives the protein CASSQDGAGDHNEQYF.

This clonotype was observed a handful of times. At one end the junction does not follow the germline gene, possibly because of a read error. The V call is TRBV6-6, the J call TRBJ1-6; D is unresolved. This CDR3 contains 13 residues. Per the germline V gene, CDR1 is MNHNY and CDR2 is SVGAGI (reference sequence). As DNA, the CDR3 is TGTGCCAGCAGTTACTCCCATAATTCACCCCTCCACTTT. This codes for CASSYSHNSPLHF.

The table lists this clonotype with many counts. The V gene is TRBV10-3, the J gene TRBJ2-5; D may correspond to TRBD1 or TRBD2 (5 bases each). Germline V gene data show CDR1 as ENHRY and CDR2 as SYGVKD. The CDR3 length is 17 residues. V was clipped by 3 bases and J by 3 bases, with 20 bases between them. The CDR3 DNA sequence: TGTGCCATCAGTGACAACCGGGACGACCATCCCGAAGAGACCCAGTACTTC. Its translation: CAISDNRDDHPEETQYF.

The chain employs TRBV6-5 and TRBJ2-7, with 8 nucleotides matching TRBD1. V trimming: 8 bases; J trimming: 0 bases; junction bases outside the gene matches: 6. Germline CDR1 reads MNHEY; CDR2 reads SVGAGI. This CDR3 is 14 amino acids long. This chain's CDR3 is CASGDRGASYEQYF. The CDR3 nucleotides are TGTGCCAGCGGAGACAGGGGTGCCTCCTACGAGCAGTACTTC.

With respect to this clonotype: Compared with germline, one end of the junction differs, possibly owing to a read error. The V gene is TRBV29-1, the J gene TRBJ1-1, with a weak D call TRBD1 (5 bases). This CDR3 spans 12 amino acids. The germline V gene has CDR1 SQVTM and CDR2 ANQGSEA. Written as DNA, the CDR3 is TGCTGCGTTGGACAAACGAACACTGAAGCTTTCTTT. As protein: CCVGQTNTEAFF.

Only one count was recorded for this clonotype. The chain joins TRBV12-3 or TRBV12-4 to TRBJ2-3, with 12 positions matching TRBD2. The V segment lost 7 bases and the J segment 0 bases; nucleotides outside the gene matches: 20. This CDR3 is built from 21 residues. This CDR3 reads CASTISWEGLAGVASTDTQYF. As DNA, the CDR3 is TGTGCCAGCACTATCTCCTGGGAGGGACTAGCGGGCGTCGCTAGCACAGATACGCAGTATTTT.

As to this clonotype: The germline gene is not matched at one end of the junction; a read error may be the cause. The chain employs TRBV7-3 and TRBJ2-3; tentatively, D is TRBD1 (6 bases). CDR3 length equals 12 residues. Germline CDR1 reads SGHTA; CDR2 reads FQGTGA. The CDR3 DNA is TGTGTCAGCAGCTTAGGGGGAGATACGCAGTATTTT. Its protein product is CVSSLGGDTQYF. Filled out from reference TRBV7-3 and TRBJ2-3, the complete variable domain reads GAGVSQTPSNKVTEKGKYVELRCDPISGHTALYWYRQSLGQGPEFLIYFQGTGAADDSGLPNDRFFAVRPEGSVSTLKIQRTERGDSAVYLCVSSLGGDTQYFGPGTRLTVL.

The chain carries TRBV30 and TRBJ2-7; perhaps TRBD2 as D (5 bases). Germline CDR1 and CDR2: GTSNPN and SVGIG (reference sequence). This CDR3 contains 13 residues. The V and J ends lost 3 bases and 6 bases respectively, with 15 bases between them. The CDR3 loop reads CAWSLGDDVEQYF. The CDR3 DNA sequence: TGTGCCTGGAGCCTCGGGGATGATGTCGAGCAGTACTTC. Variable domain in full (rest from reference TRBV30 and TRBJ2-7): SQTIHQWPATLVQPVGSPLSLECTVEGTSNPNLYWYRQAAGRGLQLLFYSVGIGQISSEVPQNLSASRPQDRQFILSSKKLLLSDSGFYLCAWSLGDDVEQYFGPGTRLTVT.